These 21 T cell receptor beta chains originate from one sample sequenced in a study of technical replicates of blood from a few donors. Data came from immunoSEQ multiplex PCR; TCRdb stores just in-frame clones and leaves some out. The sample includes about 68,000 clones, 95% to 97% of them seen just once. The source material was T cells isolated from PBMCs. The origin of the receptors is a human donor in good health.

The table lists this clone with a count of one. This rearrangement joins TRBV11-2 to TRBJ1-5; 11 positions match TRBD1. J gave up 0 bases and V 5 bases, and 6 bases lay outside the gene matches. The CDR3 is made up of 17 amino acids. Germline CDR1 is SGHAT and CDR2 is FQNNGV. In DNA form, the CDR3 reads TGTGCCAGCAGCCCTGGACAGGGGGCCTTTAGCAATCAGCCCCAGCATTTT. As protein: CASSPGQGAFSNQPQHF.

CDR3 coding DNA: TGCGCCAGCAGCCAAGAGGGGACTAGCGCGAGCGAGCAGTACTTC. Its translation is CASSQEGTSASEQYF. The rearrangement joins TRBV4-1 to TRBJ2-7, with TRBD2 matching over 10 bases. V was clipped by 0 bases and J by 6 bases; unmatched bases: 5. Germline CDR1 is MGHRA and CDR2 is YSYEKL. This CDR3 comprises 15 residues.

This clone was detected once. The chain joins TRBV7-9 to TRBJ2-3; 7 nucleotides align to TRBD2. J was trimmed by 3 bases and V by 3 bases; bases with no gene match: 6. Looked up from germline, CDR1 is SEHNR and CDR2 is FQNEAQ (reference sequence). The CDR3 consists of 15 residues. CDR3 in DNA: TGTGCCAGCAGCTTTGGCGCGGGAGAAACAGATACGCAGTATTTT. This codes for CASSFGAGETDTQYF.

CDR3 protein: CASRGGSSYNEQFF. The CDR3 DNA reads as TGTGCCAGCAGGGGGGGGAGCTCCTACAATGAGCAGTTCTTC. The chain has TRBV7-2 and TRBJ2-1, with TRBD2 matching 7 bases. Germline V lookup: CDR1 SGHTA, CDR2 FQGNSA. V lost 6 bases to trimming and J lost 0 bases; unmatched junction nucleotides: 2. The CDR3 covers 14 residues.

This clone came up once. The chain has TRBV6-6 and TRBJ2-3; no definite D call. Trimming removed 1 base from V and 4 bases from J, with 12 bases in between. Germline V gives CDR1 MNHNY, CDR2 SVGAGI (reference sequence). This CDR3 region has 15 residues. The CDR3 spells CASSYFVEVSDTQYF. The CDR3 DNA follows: TGTGCCAGCAGTTACTTTGTCGAGGTATCAGATACGCAGTATTTT.

The V call is TRBV5-6, the J call TRBJ2-7; D call uncertain. V was trimmed by 4 bases and J by 4 bases, leaving 9 bases between them. Germline V gene data show CDR1 as SGHDT and CDR2 as YYEEEE. The CDR3 extends over 12 amino acids. The CDR3 DNA is TGTGCCAGCAGCATGAAAACTTACGAGCAGTACTTC. Protein product: CASSMKTYEQYF. The whole variable domain, remainder taken from reference TRBV5-6 and TRBJ2-7, is DAGVTQSPTHLIKTRGQQVTLRCSPKSGHDTVSWYQQALGQGPQFIFQYYEEEERQRGNFPDRFSGHQFPNYSSELNVNALLLGDSALYLCASSMKTYEQYFGPGTRLTVT.

The chain combines TRBV7-2 with TRBJ2-7, with 8 bases matching TRBD1. Germline CDR1 reads SGHTA; CDR2 reads FQGNSA. The CDR3 contains 14 residues. V was clipped by 3 bases and J by 3 bases; unmatched bases: 4. The CDR3 nucleotides read TGTGCCAGCAGCTTCTCCACAGGGGGCTACGAGCAGTACTTC. This gives the protein CASSFSTGGYEQYF.

The chain has TRBV7-9 and TRBJ1-2; 9 bases agree with TRBD1. The CDR3 covers 15 residues. V shed 5 bases and J 5 bases; nucleotides not matched to a gene: 9. The germline CDR1 and CDR2 sequences are SEHNR and FQNEAQ (reference sequence). For the CDR3, the DNA is TGTGCCAGCAGCCCCGGGACAGGGATTTGGTATGGCTACACCTTC. It yields the protein CASSPGTGIWYGYTF.

The chain has TRBV7-9 and TRBJ1-1, with 9 bases matching TRBD1. Germline loops: CDR1 SEHNR, CDR2 FQNEAQ (reference sequence). Losses at the gene ends were 1 base for V and 10 bases for J; bases not matched to a gene: 10. This CDR3 has 15 residues. The DNA for the CDR3 is TGTGCCAGCAGCTTAGTAATCGGGACAGGGAGTGGAGCTTTCTTT. This translates into CASSLVIGTGSGAFF.

The chain combines TRBV30 with TRBJ1-2, with D unresolved. The CDR3 runs to 14 residues. Trimming left V 5 bases short and J 0 bases short, with 13 bases between. Germline V gene lookup returns CDR1 GTSNPN and CDR2 SVGIG (reference sequence). CDR3 loop: CAWGREIPNYGYTF. The CDR3 nucleotides read TGTGCCTGGGGAAGGGAGATCCCTAACTATGGCTACACCTTC.

This chain joins TRBV5-4 and TRBJ2-5; 8 positions match TRBD1. This CDR3 has 12 amino acids. Trimming at V came to 6 bases and at J to 5 bases, leaving 3 bases not matched to a gene. Germline CDR1 SGHNT, CDR2 YYREEE (reference sequence). CDR3: CASTRQGETQYF. DNA of the CDR3: TGTGCCAGCACGCGACAGGGGGAGACCCAGTACTTC. Looking up the rest from reference TRBV5-4 and TRBJ2-5 gives the full variable domain: ETGVTQSPTHLIKTRGQQVTLRCSSQSGHNTVSWYQQALGQGPQFIFQYYREEENGRGNFPPRFSGLQFPNYSSELNVNALELDDSALYLCASTRQGETQYFGPGTRLLVL.

The chain employs TRBV11-2 and TRBJ1-2; TRBD1 aligns across 7 bases. Germline V gene data show CDR1 as SGHAT and CDR2 as FQNNGV. This CDR3 region has 14 residues. The J segment lost 5 bases and the V segment lost 5 bases, leaving 8 bases of the junction unmatched. In DNA, the CDR3 is TGTGCCAGCAGCATACAGGGGCGAGTGTATGGCTACACCTTC. It codes for CASSIQGRVYGYTF.

This clone has just one count. This chain connects TRBV5-1 to TRBJ2-7, with D perhaps TRBD1 (5 bases). The CDR3 covers 18 residues. Trimming stripped 0 bases from V and 0 bases from J, with 19 bases between. Germline CDR1 SGHRS, CDR2 YFSETQ. CDR3 in DNA: TGCGCCAGCAGCTTGGCCGTAGCAGGGATAGGGGACTCCTACGAGCAGTACTTC. Its protein product is CASSLAVAGIGDSYEQYF.

V gene TRBV29-1 combines with J gene TRBJ2-1; 13 bases fit TRBD2. CDR1 and CDR2 from the germline V gene are SQVTM and ANQGSEA. Unmatched junction bases numbered 4, after V lost 3 bases and J lost 5 bases. CDR3 length: 15 residues. The CDR3: CSVDFGTSGNNEQFF. CDR3 nucleotide sequence: TGCAGCGTTGACTTCGGGACTAGCGGGAACAATGAGCAGTTCTTC.

The chain recombines TRBV18 with TRBJ2-7; 9 bases are shared with TRBD2. Losses at the gene ends were 0 bases for V and 4 bases for J; bases not matched to a gene: 7. The CDR3 covers 16 residues. In germline, CDR1 is KGHSH, CDR2 LQKENI. DNA of the CDR3: TGTGCCAGCTCACCACCTATAGCGGGAGCCTCGTACGAGCAGTACTTC. This gives the protein CASSPPIAGASYEQYF.

This clone was counted once. This chain connects TRBV2 to TRBJ2-3; D call uncertain. Deletions cut 7 bases from V and 1 base from J, with 9 bases between. CDR1 is SNHLY, CDR2 FYNNEI, per germline. The CDR3 consists of 13 residues. The CDR3 bases are TGTGCCAGCATCCAACTCGGCACAGATACGCAGTATTTT. This gives the protein CASIQLGTDTQYF.

This chain connects TRBV6-5 to TRBJ2-7; no clear D gene. The ends were cut back, 0 bases at V and 1 base at J, with 4 bases in the middle. The CDR3 extends over 13 amino acids. In germline, CDR1 is MNHEY, CDR2 SVGAGI. CDR3 in amino acids: CASSYSESYEQYF. The CDR3 region has the DNA TGTGCCAGCAGTTACTCCGAGTCCTACGAGCAGTACTTC.

This clone was seen just once. The chain joins TRBV6-5 to TRBJ2-5; a possible D gene is TRBD2 (5 bases). Trimming removed 4 bases at V and 5 bases at J, with 11 bases between. Per germline, CDR1 MNHEY and CDR2 SVGAGI. The CDR3 has 13 residues. The CDR3 DNA is TGTGCCAGCAGTTCCAGCGGCGTGGAGACCCAGTACTTC. Translating it yields CASSSSGVETQYF.

The chain couples TRBV9 to TRBJ1-5; a weak D match, TRBD1 (6 bases). The CDR3 is 15 residues long. Trimming took 0 bases from V and 0 from J, leaving 7 bases between them. CDR1 is SGDLS and CDR2 is YYNGEE in the germline V gene. The CDR3 coding sequence is TGTGCCAGCAGCGTAGGACAGGATAGCAATCAGCCCCAGCATTTT. It translates to CASSVGQDSNQPQHF.

The chain is built from TRBV30 and TRBJ1-5; no definite D call. V gave up 7 bases and J gave up 1 base, with 14 bases separating them. The germline gives CDR1 GTSNPN, CDR2 SVGIG (reference sequence). CDR3 length: 14 amino acids. CDR3 sequence (DNA): TGTGCCTCCCACTGGGCCAGAAGCAATCAGCCCCAGCATTTT. This encodes CASHWARSNQPQHF.

The V and J genes are TRBV2 and TRBJ2-1; 9 nucleotides align to TRBD2. This CDR3 comprises 14 residues. Losses at the gene ends were 0 bases for V and 10 bases for J; bases not matched to a gene: 4. Germline-derived CDR1 and CDR2 are SNHLY and FYNNEI. As DNA, the CDR3 is TGTGCCAGCAGTGAAGCGAGTCTAGCGGGAGAGCAGTTCTTC. This encodes CASSEASLAGEQFF.